This entry lists 20 T cell receptor beta chains sequenced from one sample in a study of control samples from healthy donors and cancer patients. Only in-frame clones appear in the TCRdb table, and some are missing; sequencing was by immunoSEQ multiplex PCR. Its table records fewer than 200,000 clones. Sequencing was performed on blood. These receptor sequences come from a woman aged 30 to 39 in good health.

The chain couples TRBV7-6 to TRBJ1-3, with D unresolved. The germline V gene has CDR1 SGHVS and CDR2 FNYEAQ. The CDR3 loop spans 16 amino acids. Trimming shortened V by 5 bases and J by 0 bases, and 14 bases separated the two germline ends. The chain's CDR3 is CASSRKTAISGNTIYF. The CDR3 region has the DNA TGTGCCAGCAGCCGAAAGACGGCGATCTCTGGAAACACCATATATTTT. Full variable domain (missing parts from reference TRBV7-6 and TRBJ1-3): GAGVSQSPRYKVTKRGQDVALRCDPISGHVSLYWYRQALGQGPEFLTYFNYEAQQDKSGLPNDRFSAERPEGSISTLTIQRTEQRDSAMYRCASSRKTAISGNTIYFGEGSWLTVV.

The V call is TRBV28, the J call TRBJ1-2, with D unclear. Germline V CDR1 and CDR2: MDHEN, SYDVKM. This CDR3 has 12 amino acids. V lost 3 bases to trimming and J lost 6 bases, with 8 bases between them. The CDR3 reads CASSLIGDGYTF. CDR3 coding DNA: TGTGCCAGCAGTTTGATTGGCGATGGCTACACCTTC.

The chain is built from TRBV16 and TRBJ2-7; possible D gene TRBD2, 5 bases. The CDR3 extends over 13 amino acids. Germline V gene lookup returns CDR1 KGHSY and CDR2 FQNENV. Trimming stripped 0 bases from V and 5 bases from J, with 8 bases between. In DNA form, the CDR3 reads TGTGCCAGCAGCCAATCCCGAGGGAACGAGCAGTACTTC. This translates into CASSQSRGNEQYF. The complete variable domain, with remaining parts taken from reference TRBV16 and TRBJ2-7, reads GEEVAQTPKHLVRGEGQKAKLYCAPIKGHSYVFWYQQVLKNEFKFLISFQNENVFDETGMPKERFSAKCLPNSPCSLEIQATKLEDSAVYFCASSQSRGNEQYFGPGTRLTVT.

The V and J genes are TRBV30 and TRBJ2-7; D remains ambiguous. Germline CDR1 GTSNPN, CDR2 SVGIG (reference sequence). The ends were cut back, 2 bases at V and 5 bases at J, with 7 bases in the middle. The CDR3 runs to 11 residues. This CDR3 reads CAWSRINEQYF. In DNA, the CDR3 is TGTGCCTGGAGTAGAATTAACGAGCAGTACTTC. Full variable domain (remainder filled in from reference TRBV30 and TRBJ2-7): SQTIHQWPATLVQPVGSPLSLECTVEGTSNPNLYWYRQAAGRGLQLLFYSVGIGQISSEVPQNLSASRPQDRQFILSSKKLLLSDSGFYLCAWSRINEQYFGPGTRLTVT.

V usage is TRBV28 and J usage is TRBJ1-1; 10 bases align to TRBD1. V gave up 6 bases and J gave up 3 bases; unmatched junction bases: 4. The CDR3 sequence is 14 residues long. Germline loops: CDR1 MDHEN, CDR2 SYDVKM. The DNA for the CDR3 is TGTGCCAGCAGCCGGACAGGGGGGTACACTGAAGCTTTCTTT. Translated: CASSRTGGYTEAFF.

The rearrangement joins TRBV3-1 (or the pseudogene TRBV3-2) to TRBJ1-2, with TRBD1 matching over 8 bases. CDR3 length: 16 amino acids. V was clipped by 6 bases and J by 4 bases; unmatched bases: 13. Germline V gives CDR1 LGHDT, CDR2 YNNKEL (reference sequence). The CDR3 protein is CASSPSGTGVPYGYTF. The CDR3 DNA reads TGTGCCAGCAGTCCGTCCGGGACAGGAGTCCCCTATGGCTACACCTTC.

The CDR3 region is CASSLDKGLTSYEQYF. The CDR3 nucleotides are TGTGCCAGCAGCTTGGATAAGGGCCTAACATCCTACGAGCAGTACTTC. The chain joins TRBV5-4 to TRBJ2-7; D gene ambiguous. Germline CDR1 and CDR2: SGHNT and YYREEE (reference sequence). The CDR3 is 16 amino acids. Trimming took off 0 bases at V and 1 base at J, with 14 bases between the two ends.

The genes are TRBV6-2 or TRBV6-3 and TRBJ2-2; 7 nucleotides align to TRBD1. The CDR3 spans 15 residues. V shed 6 bases, J shed 0 bases, and the junction held 4 bases outside the gene matches. Germline V gene sequence: CDR1 MNHEY, CDR2 SVGEGT. CDR3 nucleotide sequence: TGTGCCAGCAGCCGACAGGGCGCGAACACCGGGGAGCTGTTTTTT. Protein: CASSRQGANTGELFF.

The chain uses TRBV9 and TRBJ2-1; D assignment may be TRBD1 or TRBD2 (6 bases each). CDR1 is SGDLS, CDR2 YYNGEE, per germline. This CDR3 is built from 14 residues. The V gene lost 7 bases and the J gene lost 2 bases, with 13 bases spanning the gap. The CDR3, as DNA: TGTGCCAGCGGTGGGGGGCCTACCTACAATGAGCAGTTCTTC. Its protein is CASGGGPTYNEQFF. Based on the CDR3 plus reference TRBV9 and TRBJ2-1, the full variable domain is DSGVTQTPKHLITATGQRVTLRCSPRSGDLSVYWYQQSLDQGLQFLIQYYNGEERAKGNILERFSAQQFPDLHSELNLSSLELGDSALYFCASGGGPTYNEQFFGPGTRLTVL.

V gene TRBV14 combines with J gene TRBJ1-4; D is undetermined. Germline V gives CDR1 SGHDN, CDR2 FVKESK. CDR3 length: 13 amino acids. V dropped 0 bases and J dropped 8 bases, with 7 bases sitting between them. CDR3: CASSQDLGEKLFF. Written as DNA, the CDR3 is TGTGCCAGCAGCCAAGATTTGGGCGAAAAACTGTTTTTT.

The V call is TRBV19, the J call TRBJ1-1; 8 positions agree with TRBD1. Germline CDR1 is LNHDA and CDR2 is SQIVND (reference sequence). The CDR3 totals 13 residues. Trimming removed 5 bases from V and 7 bases from J; junction bases left unmatched: 6. The CDR3 here is CASSLGTGSEAFF. Here the CDR3 DNA reads TGTGCCAGTAGTCTGGGGACAGGTAGTGAAGCTTTCTTT.

The chain joins TRBV3-1 (or the pseudogene TRBV3-2) to TRBJ2-3; D remains ambiguous. The V and J ends lost 2 bases and 7 bases respectively, with 19 bases between them. Germline loops: CDR1 LGHDT, CDR2 YNNKEL (reference sequence). CDR3 length: 16 amino acids. CDR3 in amino acids: CASSQIIGLVAYTQYF. The DNA of the CDR3 is TGTGCCAGCAGCCAAATTATTGGGCTGGTTGCCTATACGCAGTATTTT.

The rearrangement uses TRBV28 and TRBJ2-1, with D possibly being TRBD1 or TRBD2 (5 bases each). This CDR3 is 17 amino acids long. V lost 3 bases and J 14 bases, leaving 29 bases between the germline ends. Germline V lookup: CDR1 MDHEN, CDR2 SYDVKM. The CDR3 spells CASSFFLRGPTSSEEFF. CDR3 nucleotides: TGTGCCAGCAGTTTCTTTCTGAGGGGACCCACCTCGAGCGAGGAGTTCTTC.

The rearrangement links TRBV5-1 to TRBJ2-6, with D possibly matching TRBD1 (5 bases). From germline, CDR1 is SGHRS and CDR2 YFSETQ. V lost 4 bases to trimming and J lost 0 bases, with 20 bases between them. The CDR3 runs 19 residues. CDR3: CASSRGLLLSDSGANVLTF. The CDR3 DNA sequence: TGCGCCAGCAGCAGGGGTCTGTTGTTGTCAGACTCTGGGGCCAACGTCCTGACTTTC.

The V and J genes are TRBV4-2 and TRBJ2-3; tentative D call: TRBD1 (5 bases). The length of the CDR3 is 15 residues. The V and J ends lost 1 base and 0 bases respectively, with 8 bases between them. Germline V gives CDR1 LGHNA, CDR2 YNFKEQ. The CDR3 region is CASSQGGASTDTQYF. In nucleotides, the CDR3 is TGTGCCAGCAGCCAAGGTGGGGCTAGCACAGATACGCAGTATTTT.

The rearrangement links TRBV30 to TRBJ1-2, with 8 bases lining up with TRBD1. The germline V gene encodes CDR1 GTSNPN and CDR2 SVGIG (reference sequence). This CDR3 has 13 residues. V trimming: 1 base; J trimming: 8 bases; junction bases outside the gene matches: 6. The CDR3 protein is CAWSAQGAAGYTF. The CDR3 nucleotides are TGTGCCTGGAGTGCCCAGGGGGCGGCCGGCTACACCTTC.

This rearrangement joins TRBV5-1 to TRBJ1-6; unclear D gene. The CDR3 is made up of 16 amino acids. In germline, CDR1 is SGHRS, CDR2 YFSETQ. Trimming removed 2 bases at V and 0 bases at J, with 9 bases between. The CDR3 region is CASSFKQISYNSPLHF. For the CDR3, the DNA is TGCGCCAGCAGCTTTAAACAAATCTCCTATAATTCACCCCTCCACTTT.

V is TRBV6-5 and J is TRBJ1-6, with a tentative D call TRBD1 (6 bases). Germline V gene sequence: CDR1 MNHEY, CDR2 SVGAGI. The length of the CDR3 is 16 residues. Trimming left V 0 bases short and J 5 bases short, with 11 bases between. CDR3 loop: CASSYSNQGNNSPLHF. As DNA, the CDR3 is TGTGCCAGCAGTTACTCCAATCAGGGGAATAATTCACCCCTCCACTTT.

The chain recombines TRBV7-9 with TRBJ2-4; TRBD2 matches at 9 bases. This CDR3 has 15 residues. V shed 3 bases, J shed 6 bases, and the junction held 6 bases outside the gene matches. CDR1 is SEHNR, CDR2 FQNEAQ, per germline (reference sequence). The CDR3 loop reads CASSFSQRGVNIQYF. Written as DNA, the CDR3 is TGTGCCAGCAGCTTCTCTCAGCGGGGGGTAAACATTCAGTACTTC.

The chain combines TRBV25-1 with TRBJ1-4, with TRBD1 matching 8 bases. Per germline, CDR1 MGHDK and CDR2 SYGVNS. The CDR3 extends over 17 amino acids. Trimming cost V 2 bases and J 6 bases; bases outside gene matches: 11. CDR3 loop: CASSEVPGQDWDEKLFF. For the CDR3, the DNA is TGTGCCAGCAGTGAAGTCCCGGGACAGGATTGGGATGAAAAACTGTTTTTT.